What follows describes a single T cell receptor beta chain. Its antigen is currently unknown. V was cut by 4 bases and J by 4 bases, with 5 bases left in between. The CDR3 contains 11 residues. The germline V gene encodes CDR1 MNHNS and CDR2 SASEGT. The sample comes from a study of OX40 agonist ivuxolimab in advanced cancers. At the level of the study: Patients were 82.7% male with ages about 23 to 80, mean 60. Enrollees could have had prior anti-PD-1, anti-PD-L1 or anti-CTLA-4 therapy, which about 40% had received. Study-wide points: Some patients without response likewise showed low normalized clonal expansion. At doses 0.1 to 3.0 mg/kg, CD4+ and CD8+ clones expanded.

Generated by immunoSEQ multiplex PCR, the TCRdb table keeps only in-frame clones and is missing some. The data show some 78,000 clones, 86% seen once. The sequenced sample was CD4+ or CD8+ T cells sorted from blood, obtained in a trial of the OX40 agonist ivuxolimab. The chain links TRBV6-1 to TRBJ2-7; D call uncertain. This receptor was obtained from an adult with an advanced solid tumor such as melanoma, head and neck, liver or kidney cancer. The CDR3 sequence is CASSAEYEQYF. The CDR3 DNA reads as TGTGCCAGCAGTGCAGAGTACGAGCAGTACTTC.